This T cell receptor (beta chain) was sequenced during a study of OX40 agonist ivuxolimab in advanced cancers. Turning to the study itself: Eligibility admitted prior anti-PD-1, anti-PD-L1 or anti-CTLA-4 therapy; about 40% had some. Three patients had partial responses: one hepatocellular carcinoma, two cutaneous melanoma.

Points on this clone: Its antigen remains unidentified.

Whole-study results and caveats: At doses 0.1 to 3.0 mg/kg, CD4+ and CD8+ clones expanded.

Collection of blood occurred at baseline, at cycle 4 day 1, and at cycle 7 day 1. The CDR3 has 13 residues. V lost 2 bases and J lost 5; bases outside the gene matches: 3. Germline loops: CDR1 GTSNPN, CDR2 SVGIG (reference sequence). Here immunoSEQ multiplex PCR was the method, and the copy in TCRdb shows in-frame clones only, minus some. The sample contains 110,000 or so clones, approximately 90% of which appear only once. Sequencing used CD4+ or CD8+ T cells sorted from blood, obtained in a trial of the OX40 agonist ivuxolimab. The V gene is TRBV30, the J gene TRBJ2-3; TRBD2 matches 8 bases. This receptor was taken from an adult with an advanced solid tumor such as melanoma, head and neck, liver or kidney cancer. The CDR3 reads CAWSRGTRDTQYF. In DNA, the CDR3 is TGTGCCTGGAGTCGTGGGACTAGAGATACGCAGTATTTT. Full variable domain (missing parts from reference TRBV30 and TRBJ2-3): SQTIHQWPATLVQPVGSPLSLECTVEGTSNPNLYWYRQAAGRGLQLLFYSVGIGQISSEVPQNLSASRPQDRQFILSSKKLLLSDSGFYLCAWSRGTRDTQYFGPGTRLTVL.